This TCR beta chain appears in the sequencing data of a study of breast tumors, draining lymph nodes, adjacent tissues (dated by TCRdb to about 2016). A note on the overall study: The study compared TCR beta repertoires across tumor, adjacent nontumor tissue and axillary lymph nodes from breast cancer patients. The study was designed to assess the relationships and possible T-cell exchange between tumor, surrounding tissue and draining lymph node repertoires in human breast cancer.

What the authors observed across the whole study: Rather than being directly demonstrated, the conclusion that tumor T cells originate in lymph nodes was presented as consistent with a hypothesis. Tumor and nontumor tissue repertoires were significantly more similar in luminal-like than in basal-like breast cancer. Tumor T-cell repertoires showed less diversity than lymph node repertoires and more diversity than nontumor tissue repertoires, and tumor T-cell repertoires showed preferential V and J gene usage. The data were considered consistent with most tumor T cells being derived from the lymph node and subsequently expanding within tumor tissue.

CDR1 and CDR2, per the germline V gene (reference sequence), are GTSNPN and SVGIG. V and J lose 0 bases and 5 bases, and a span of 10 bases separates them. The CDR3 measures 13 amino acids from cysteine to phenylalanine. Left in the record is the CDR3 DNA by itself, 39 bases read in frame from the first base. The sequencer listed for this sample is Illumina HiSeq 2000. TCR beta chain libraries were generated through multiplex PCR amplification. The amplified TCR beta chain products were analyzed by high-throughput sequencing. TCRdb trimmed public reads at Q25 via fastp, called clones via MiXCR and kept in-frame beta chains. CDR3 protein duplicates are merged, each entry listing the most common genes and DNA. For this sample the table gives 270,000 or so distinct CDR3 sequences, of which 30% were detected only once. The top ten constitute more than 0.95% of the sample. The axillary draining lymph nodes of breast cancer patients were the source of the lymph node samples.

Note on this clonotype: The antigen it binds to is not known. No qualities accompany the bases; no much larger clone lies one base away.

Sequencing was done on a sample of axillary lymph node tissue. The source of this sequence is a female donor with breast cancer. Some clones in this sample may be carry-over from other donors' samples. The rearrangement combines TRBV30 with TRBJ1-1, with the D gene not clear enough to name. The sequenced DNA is TGTGCCTGGAGTGTTGGGTTTCCGACTGAAGCTTTCTTT. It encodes CAWSVGFPTEAFF.